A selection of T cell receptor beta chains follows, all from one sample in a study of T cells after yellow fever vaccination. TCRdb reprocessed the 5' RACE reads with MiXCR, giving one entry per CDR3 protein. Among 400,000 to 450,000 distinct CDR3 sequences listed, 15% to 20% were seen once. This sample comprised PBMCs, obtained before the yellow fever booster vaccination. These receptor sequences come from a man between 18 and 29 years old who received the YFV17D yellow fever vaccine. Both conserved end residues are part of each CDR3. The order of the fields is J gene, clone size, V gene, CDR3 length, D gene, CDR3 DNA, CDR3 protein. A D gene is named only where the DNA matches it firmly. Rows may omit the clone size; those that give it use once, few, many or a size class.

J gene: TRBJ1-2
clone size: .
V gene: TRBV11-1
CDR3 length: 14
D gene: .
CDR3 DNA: TGTGCCAGCACCCGGGGACACCCGGAGTATGGCTACACCTTC
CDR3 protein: CASTRGHPEYGYTF

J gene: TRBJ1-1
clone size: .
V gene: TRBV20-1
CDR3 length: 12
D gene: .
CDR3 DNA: TGCAGTGCCACCCAGGGTTTTACTGAAGCTTTCTTT
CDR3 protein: CSATQGFTEAFF

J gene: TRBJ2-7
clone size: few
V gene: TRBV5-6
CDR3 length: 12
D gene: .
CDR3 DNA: TGTGCCAGCAGCTCCGGAAACCCCGAGCAGTACTTC
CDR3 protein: CASSSGNPEQYF

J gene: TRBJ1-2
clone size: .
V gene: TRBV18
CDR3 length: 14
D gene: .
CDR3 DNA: TGTGCCAGCTCACCTTTCGCTAGCCCCTATGGCTACACCTTC
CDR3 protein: CASSPFASPYGYTF

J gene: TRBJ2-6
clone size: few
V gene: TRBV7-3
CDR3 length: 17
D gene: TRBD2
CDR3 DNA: TGTGCCAGCAGCTCGGCCGGGGGGAACTCTGGGGCCAACGTCCTGACTTTC
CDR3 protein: CASSSAGGNSGANVLTF

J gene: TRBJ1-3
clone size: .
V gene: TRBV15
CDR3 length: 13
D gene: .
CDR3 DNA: TGTGCCACCTCCCGTGGGCACGGAAACACCATATATTTT
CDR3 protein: CATSRGHGNTIYF

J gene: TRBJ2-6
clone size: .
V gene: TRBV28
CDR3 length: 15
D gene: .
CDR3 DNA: TGTGCCAGCAGTAGGGGGGGCACTGGGGCCAACGTCCTGACTTTC
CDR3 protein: CASSRGGTGANVLTF

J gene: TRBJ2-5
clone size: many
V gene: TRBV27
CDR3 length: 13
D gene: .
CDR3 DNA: TGTGCCAGCAGCCCACGGGGGAGGGAGACCCAGTACTTC
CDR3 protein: CASSPRGRETQYF

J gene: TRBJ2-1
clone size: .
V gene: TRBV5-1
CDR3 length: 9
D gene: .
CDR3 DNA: TGCGCCAGAGGGGGTCGGGGGTTCTTC
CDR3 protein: CARGGRGFF

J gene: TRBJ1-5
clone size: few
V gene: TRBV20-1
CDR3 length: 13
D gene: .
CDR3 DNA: TGCAGTGCTAGAGAACATATGAATCAGCCCCAGCATTTT
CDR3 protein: CSAREHMNQPQHF

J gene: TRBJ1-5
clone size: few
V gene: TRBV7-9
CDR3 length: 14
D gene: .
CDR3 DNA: TGTGCCAGCAGCATCCAGGGCCAGCATCAGCCCCAGCATTTT
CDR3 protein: CASSIQGQHQPQHF

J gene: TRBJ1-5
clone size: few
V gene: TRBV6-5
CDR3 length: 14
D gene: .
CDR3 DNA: TGTGCCAGCAGCCCCGGGCAGTCCGGACGGCCCCAGCATTTT
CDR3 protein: CASSPGQSGRPQHF

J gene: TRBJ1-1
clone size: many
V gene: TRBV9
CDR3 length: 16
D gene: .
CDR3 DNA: TGTGCCAGCAGCGTAGTCTATCGCCGGTTTCGCACTGAAGCTTTCTTT
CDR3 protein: CASSVVYRRFRTEAFF

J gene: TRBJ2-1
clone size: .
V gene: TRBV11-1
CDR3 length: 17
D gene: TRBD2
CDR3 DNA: TGTGCCAGCAGCCCCGACGCTAGCGGGGGGTCTTACAATGAGCAGTTCTTC
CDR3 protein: CASSPDASGGSYNEQFF

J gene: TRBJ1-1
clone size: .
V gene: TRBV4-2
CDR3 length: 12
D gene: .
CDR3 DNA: TGTGCCAGCAGCCAAACCGGGACCGAAGCTTTCTTT
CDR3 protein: CASSQTGTEAFF